This TCR beta chain stems from a study of HIV-infected children after antiretroviral therapy interruption. Study at large: All children had CD4+ count above 500 and viral load below 50 copies/ml.

The table lists this clonotype with many counts. The TCR library was built from RNA with a 3' RACE protocol and unique molecular identifiers. TCRdb ran MiXCR on the 3' RACE reads and lists one entry per CDR3 protein. The sample consists of about 89,000 distinct CDR3 sequences, about 6.9% of them appearing once. Documented treatment: PENTA 11 planned treatment interruption arm or continuous ART arm. Naive CD4+ CD45RA+ CD45RO- T cells were FACS-sorted from thawed PBMCs. Source: CD45RA+ CD4+ T cells from PBMCs, pooled from several time points, taken from a donor given antiretroviral therapy, either interrupted or continuous. Described subset: naive CD4+ CD45RA+ CD45RO- T cells. The origin of this receptor is a pool of human donors with HIV.

The CDR3 DNA follows: TGCAGTGCAAGACTAGCGGGAGTGCGAGAGACCCAGTACTTC. Protein product: CSARLAGVRETQYF. The rearrangement joins TRBV20-1 to TRBJ2-5; 12 positions match TRBD2. The V gene end was trimmed by 6 bases and the J gene end by 4 bases; junction bases not matched to a gene: 6. Germline CDR1 is DFQATT and CDR2 is SNEGSKA (reference sequence). The CDR3 sequence is 14 residues long.